These 19 T cell receptor beta chains were sequenced from one sample in a study of beta chain features in type 1 diabetes. Every isolated RNA sample was fully reverse transcribed, so sequencing captured expressed TCRB transcripts. Assay used: immunoSEQ multiplex PCR; TCRdb lists only in-frame clones, some missing. The sample lists under 250,000 clones, 25% to 30% occurring once. The material sequenced was central memory CD4+ T cells from blood. Receptors were obtained from a man aged 25-45 years in good health.

This clone was recorded only once. The chain has TRBV28 and TRBJ2-1, with D possibly matching TRBD2 (6 bases). The germline V gene encodes CDR1 MDHEN and CDR2 SYDVKM. The CDR3 spans 15 residues. Trimming shortened V by 4 bases and J by 6 bases, and 16 bases separated the two germline ends. The CDR3 protein is CASSSGTSGSNEQFF. The CDR3 nucleotides are TGTGCCAGCAGTTCCGGGACTTCGGGGAGCAATGAGCAGTTCTTC.

This clone was found a few times. The J gene is TRBJ2-5, the V gene TRBV2, with TRBD2 matching over 7 bases. The CDR3 has 14 amino acids. With V trimmed by 0 bases and J by 8 bases, 6 bases remained unmatched. Germline assignment: CDR1 SNHLY and CDR2 FYNNEI. CDR3 amino acids: CASSEAIGGITQYF. In DNA, the CDR3 is TGTGCCAGCAGTGAAGCAATCGGGGGGATCACCCAGTACTTC.

This clone turned up a few times. The missing conserved phenylalanine or tryptophan at the end of this CDR3 makes a read error likely. It is unclear where the CDR3 begins or ends on the DNA, so no DNA is shown, and the CDR3 is as TCRdb lists it. J is TRBJ1-1 and V is TRBV29-1. The CDR3 is 14 residues long, ends included. CDR1 and CDR2 from the germline V gene are SQVTM and ANQGSEA. The CDR3 sequence: CSARGAGMNTEEGL.

The chain couples TRBV19 to TRBJ1-2; no firm D call. The CDR3 runs to 14 residues. V lost 7 bases to trimming and J lost 4 bases, with 16 bases between them. Per germline, CDR1 LNHDA and CDR2 SQIVND (reference sequence). CDR3 region: CASTQWRQTYGYTF. The CDR3 DNA follows: TGTGCCAGTACCCAATGGAGGCAAACCTATGGCTACACCTTC.

The chain is built from TRBV5-1 and TRBJ2-1, with 10 bases lining up with TRBD2. Germline V gene sequence: CDR1 SGHRS, CDR2 YFSETQ. CDR3 length: 15 amino acids. The V and J ends lost 6 bases and 8 bases, in that order; junction bases with no gene match: 11. Here the CDR3 DNA reads TGCGCCAGCACCCCGTCAGCGGGGGGGCGCGATGAGCAGTTCTTC. Its translation is CASTPSAGGRDEQFF.

The rearrangement uses TRBV14 and TRBJ2-5; no reliable D call. This CDR3 spans 15 amino acids. Germline V gives CDR1 SGHDN, CDR2 FVKESK. The V and J ends lost 4 bases and 4 bases respectively, with 16 bases between them. The CDR3 here is CASSLREVYPETQYF. In DNA, the CDR3 is TGTGCCAGCAGCCTAAGAGAGGTATACCCAGAGACCCAGTACTTC.

J is TRBJ2-3 and V is TRBV29-1; D assignment may be TRBD1 or TRBD2 (6 bases each). The CDR3 contains 14 residues. Germline-derived CDR1 and CDR2 are SQVTM and ANQGSEA. Deletions cut 5 bases from V and 1 base from J, with 13 bases between. The CDR3 DNA is TGCAGCGTTCCCTTGAGGGGGGGCACAGATACGCAGTATTTT. Translating it yields CSVPLRGGTDTQYF.

This clone showed up many times. J is TRBJ2-3 and V is TRBV30; D may match TRBD1 or TRBD2 (6 bases each). The V end was cut by 4 bases, the J end by 0 bases, with 11 bases between. The CDR3 runs to 14 residues. In germline, CDR1 is GTSNPN, CDR2 SVGIG (reference sequence). In DNA form, the CDR3 reads TGTGCCTGGAATCCGGGGGCTAGCACAGATACGCAGTATTTT. Its protein product is CAWNPGASTDTQYF.

The table lists this clone with a few counts. The V and J genes are TRBV5-1 and TRBJ1-1; D gene uncertain. V was clipped by 4 bases and J by 1 base, with 11 bases between them. The CDR3 is 14 residues long. CDR1 and CDR2 (germline): SGHRS, YFSETQ. CDR3 region: CASSANSGNTEAFF. In DNA form, the CDR3 reads TGCGCCAGCAGCGCGAATTCAGGGAACACTGAAGCTTTCTTT.

The J gene is TRBJ1-1, the V gene TRBV20-1, with D unresolved. Per the germline V gene, CDR1 is DFQATT and CDR2 is SNEGSKA (reference sequence). Trimming cost V 5 bases and J 1 base, with 5 bases left between them. The length of the CDR3 is 11 residues. The CDR3 coding sequence is TGCAGTGCTTACCCGAACACTGAAGCTTTCTTT. It yields the protein CSAYPNTEAFF.

Remarks on this clone: This likely reflects a read error, since a far larger clone is one base away. Other DNA sequences in this sample translate to the same CDR3. The J gene is TRBJ1-5, the V gene TRBV28; tentatively, D is TRBD1 (6 bases). Germline V gene data show CDR1 as MDHEN and CDR2 as SYDVKM. The ends were cut back, 3 bases at V and 5 bases at J, with 11 bases in the middle. The CDR3 has 14 amino acids. CDR3 in amino acids: CASSFPDRYQPQHF. The CDR3 DNA is TGTGCCAGCAGTTTCCCCGACAGGTATCAGCCCCAGCATTTT.

The chain uses TRBV6-6 and TRBJ1-1; D is undetermined. Between the trimmed V and J ends, which lost 2 bases and 1 base, there was a span of 8 bases. The CDR3 length is 14 residues. CDR1 MNHNY and CDR2 SVGAGI come from the germline V gene (reference sequence). For the CDR3, the DNA is TGTGCCAGCAGTTACCCGGAGGAGAACACTGAAGCTTTCTTT. Amino acids: CASSYPEENTEAFF.

The chain couples TRBV29-1 to TRBJ1-4; 10 positions agree with TRBD1. Germline assignment: CDR1 SQVTM and CDR2 ANQGSEA. The CDR3 covers 12 residues. Trimming took 6 bases from V and 7 from J; bases not matched to a gene: 2. The DNA for the CDR3 is TGCAGCGTCAGGACAGGGGGTGAAAAACTGTTTTTT. Translating gives CSVRTGGEKLFF.

This clone was seen more than once but under ten times. The sample contains more than one DNA sequence encoding this CDR3. The chain employs TRBV15 and TRBJ2-1; D not certain. The ends were cut back, 0 bases at V and 0 bases at J, with 9 bases in the middle. Germline CDR1 reads LNHNV; CDR2 reads YYDKDF (reference sequence). The CDR3 consists of 16 residues. CDR3: CATSRDRQSSYNEQFF. In nucleotides, the CDR3 is TGTGCCACCAGCAGAGATAGGCAGAGCTCCTACAATGAGCAGTTCTTC.

Points on this clone: A much bigger clone sits one base away, suggesting this may be a read error. Other DNA sequences in the same sample also yield this CDR3. The V gene is TRBV7-2, the J gene TRBJ2-1; possibly TRBD2 for D (6 bases). In germline, CDR1 is SGHTA, CDR2 FQGNSA. The length of the CDR3 is 13 residues. V was cut by 5 bases and J by 11 bases, with 16 bases left in between. As DNA, the CDR3 is TGTGCCAGCAGCCTCGGGCCCGCGGGGAAGCAGTTCTTC. Protein: CASSLGPAGKQFF. The variable domain in full, with the rest retrieved from reference TRBV7-2 and TRBJ2-1, is GAGVSQSPSNKVTEKGKDVELRCDPISGHTALYWYRQSLGQGLEFLIYFQGNSAPDKSGLPSDRFSAERTGGSVSTLTIQRTQQEDSAVYLCASSLGPAGKQFFGPGTRLTVL.

For the CDR3, the DNA is TGTGCCAGCAGCTTGGCATACTCCTACAATGAGCAGTTCTTC. Amino acids: CASSLAYSYNEQFF. This chain joins TRBV11-3 and TRBJ2-1; no clear D. The CDR3 runs 14 residues. Germline values: CDR1 SGHNT, CDR2 YENEEA. V was cut by 3 bases and J by 0 bases, with 6 bases left in between.

This clone was counted between two and nine times. V gene TRBV6-6 combines with J gene TRBJ2-3; 8 nucleotides agree with TRBD2. The CDR3 spans 16 residues. Losses at the gene ends were 7 bases for V and 3 bases for J; bases not matched to a gene: 12. From germline, CDR1 is MNHNY and CDR2 SVGAGI (reference sequence). This CDR3 reads CASKETGTRLTDTQYF. The CDR3 DNA reads as TGTGCCAGCAAGGAGACCGGGACTAGATTGACAGATACGCAGTATTTT.

The chain carries TRBV7-2 and TRBJ2-2; 7 bases are a match to TRBD1. The CDR3 spans 15 residues. The ends lost 4 bases at V and 4 bases at J; junction bases unmatched: 6. Germline loops: CDR1 SGHTA, CDR2 FQGNSA. The CDR3 DNA reads TGTGCCAGCAGCTACCGACAGGGTGGCACCGGGGAGCTGTTTTTT. This translates into CASSYRQGGTGELFF.

This clone has only a few counts. V gene TRBV29-1 combines with J gene TRBJ2-2; D remains ambiguous. The V end lost 2 bases, the J end lost 4 bases, and 8 bases lay between the germline ends. The germline V gene has CDR1 SQVTM and CDR2 ANQGSEA. The CDR3 totals 13 residues. CDR3 DNA: TGCAGCGTTGAAAAGTCGGCCACCGGGGAGCTGTTTTTT. Translating gives CSVEKSATGELFF.